This entry lists 20 T cell receptor beta chains sequenced from one sample in a study of blood T cell repertoires in COVID-19. The repertoire was sequenced with immunoSEQ multiplex PCR; TCRdb's copy has only in-frame clones and lacks some. The repertoire holds approximately 170,000 clones, with about 83% as singletons. Sequencing input: peripheral blood. Receptors were obtained from a man aged 70 or older who had recovered from COVID-19.

This chain uses TRBV5-1 with TRBJ2-2, with TRBD1 matching over 7 bases. The CDR3 runs to 17 residues. The germline CDR1 and CDR2 sequences are SGHRS and YFSETQ. V gave up 0 bases and J gave up 0 bases; unmatched junction bases: 5. CDR3: CASSLAGQKPNTGELFF. CDR3 nucleotide sequence: TGCGCCAGCAGCTTGGCGGGACAGAAACCGAACACCGGGGAGCTGTTTTTT.

This chain links TRBV7-9 with TRBJ2-3, with TRBD2 identical over 7 bases. The CDR3 loop spans 13 amino acids. The junction had 4 bases not matched to a gene; V was cut back by 8 bases and J by 2 bases. The germline gives CDR1 SEHNR, CDR2 FQNEAQ (reference sequence). The CDR3 DNA is TGTGCCAGCGGGCTAGCGGCCACAGATACGCAGTATTTT. Amino acid sequence: CASGLAATDTQYF.

V and J are TRBV7-6 and TRBJ2-1; D gene ambiguous. Germline CDR1 is SGHVS and CDR2 is FNYEAQ. Trimming took 0 bases from V and 7 from J, leaving 4 bases between them. There are 12 residues in the CDR3. This CDR3 reads CASSLARNEQFF. CDR3 nucleotides: TGTGCCAGCAGCTTAGCCCGGAATGAGCAGTTCTTC.

The V gene is TRBV7-8, the J gene TRBJ1-2; possibly TRBD1 for D (6 bases). In germline, CDR1 is SGHVS, CDR2 FQNEAQ. Trimming removed 1 base at V and 4 bases at J, with 13 bases between. CDR3 size: 15 residues. CDR3 DNA: TGTGCCAGCAGCTTAGGGGTAGGACAGCCCTATGGCTACACCTTC. It is translated as CASSLGVGQPYGYTF.

The chain employs TRBV19 and TRBJ1-5, with D perhaps TRBD1 (5 bases). Looked up from germline, CDR1 is LNHDA and CDR2 is SQIVND (reference sequence). The CDR3 is 14 residues long. Trimming left V 3 bases short and J 7 bases short, with 13 bases between. The CDR3 bases are TGTGCCAGTAGTATTGGGCAGGGTAGGCAGCCCCAGCATTTT. It encodes CASSIGQGRQPQHF.

The chain combines TRBV7-2 with TRBJ2-3, with 10 bases lining up with TRBD2. The CDR3 sequence is 17 residues long. Per the germline V gene, CDR1 is SGHTA and CDR2 is FQGNSA. V lost 2 bases, J lost 3 bases, and 8 bases stayed unmatched. CDR3 nucleotides: TGTGCCAGCAGCTTATGGGCTAGCGGGAGCGGGACAGATACGCAGTATTTT. It codes for CASSLWASGSGTDTQYF. Full variable domain (missing parts from reference TRBV7-2 and TRBJ2-3): GAGVSQSPSNKVTEKGKDVELRCDPISGHTALYWYRQSLGQGLEFLIYFQGNSAPDKSGLPSDRFSAERTGGSVSTLTIQRTQQEDSAVYLCASSLWASGSGTDTQYFGPGTRLTVL.

This clone came up once. This chain links TRBV6-2 or TRBV6-3 with TRBJ1-2; possibly TRBD1 for D (5 bases). Germline assignment: CDR1 MNHEY and CDR2 SVGEGT. The CDR3 has 15 amino acids. With 6 bases removed from V and 8 bases from J, the gap between germline ends came to 22 bases. The CDR3 nucleotides read TGTGCCAGCAGCAATCCGGGACGGGCCGGGGGAGGCTACACCTTC. Residues: CASSNPGRAGGGYTF.

The gene calls are TRBV7-3 and TRBJ2-1; weak D call: TRBD2 (5 bases). V was shortened by 4 bases and J by 10 bases, with 11 bases between the two germline ends. Germline values: CDR1 SGHTA, CDR2 FQGTGA. The CDR3 spans 12 residues. The CDR3 sequence: CASSYIPGEQFF. Written as DNA, the CDR3 is TGTGCCAGCAGCTATATCCCGGGGGAGCAGTTCTTC.

This clone is a singleton in its sample. The chain is built from TRBV4-1 and TRBJ1-1; D remains unclear. CDR1 MGHRA and CDR2 YSYEKL come from the germline V gene. This CDR3 contains 14 residues. V was shortened by 0 bases and J by 1 base, with 6 bases between the two germline ends. This CDR3 is CASSQDTENTEAFF. CDR3 DNA: TGCGCCAGCAGCCAAGATACAGAGAACACTGAAGCTTTCTTT.

The CDR3 region is CASSSRQGEETQYF. The CDR3 DNA is TGTGCCAGCAGCTCCCGACAGGGGGAGGAGACCCAGTACTTC. This chain connects TRBV7-9 to TRBJ2-5; 9 nucleotides agree with TRBD1. The V and J ends lost 4 bases and 5 bases, in that order; junction bases with no gene match: 5. Germline lookup yields CDR1 SEHNR and CDR2 FQNEAQ (reference sequence). This CDR3 is built from 14 residues.

In DNA form, the CDR3 reads TGTGCCAGCAGTACGCAGGGGTACAATGAGCAGTTCTTC. Protein sequence: CASSTQGYNEQFF. V and J are TRBV12-3 or TRBV12-4 and TRBJ2-1, with a tentative D call TRBD1 (6 bases). Trimming left V 5 bases short and J 4 bases short, with 9 bases between. The CDR3 has 13 amino acids.

This chain connects TRBV28 to TRBJ1-5; TRBD1 is a possible D gene (6 bases). V lost 8 bases to trimming and J lost 7 bases, with 12 bases between them. From germline, CDR1 is MDHEN and CDR2 SYDVKM. This CDR3 contains 12 residues. The CDR3 spells CASAGAIQPQHF. CDR3 in DNA: TGTGCCAGCGCAGGGGCTATACAGCCCCAGCATTTT.

This chain uses TRBV6-6 with TRBJ2-5; 7 bases are a match to TRBD2. The CDR3 consists of 15 residues. CDR1 and CDR2 (germline): MNHNY, SVGAGI (reference sequence). J was trimmed by 2 bases and V by 4 bases; bases with no gene match: 7. CDR3 amino acids: CASSSRLAGQETQYF. CDR3 bases: TGTGCCAGCAGTTCCCGACTAGCAGGTCAAGAGACCCAGTACTTC.

This chain uses TRBV6-1 with TRBJ1-2; 11 nucleotides match TRBD1. Germline V CDR1 and CDR2: MNHNS, SASEGT. Trimming removed 2 bases from V and 4 bases from J; junction bases left unmatched: 6. The CDR3 runs to 16 residues. CDR3 residues: CASSEPGQGDFYGYTF. The CDR3 DNA follows: TGTGCCAGCAGTGAACCGGGACAGGGGGATTTCTATGGCTACACCTTC.

The chain carries TRBV7-8 and TRBJ1-4; no definite D call. Germline values: CDR1 SGHVS, CDR2 FQNEAQ. This CDR3 comprises 15 residues. V lost 3 bases, J lost 0 bases, and 8 bases lay in between. This CDR3 reads CASSFGSATNEKLFF. CDR3 DNA sequence: TGTGCCAGCAGCTTTGGTTCGGCAACTAATGAAAAACTGTTTTTT. Drawing the rest from reference TRBV7-8 and TRBJ1-4, the complete variable domain is GAGVSQSPRYKVAKRGQDVALRCDPISGHVSLFWYQQALGQGPEFLTYFQNEAQLDKSGLPSDRFFAERPEGSVSTLKIQRTQQEDSAVYLCASSFGSATNEKLFFGSGTQLSVL.

The V and J genes are TRBV4-1 and TRBJ1-5; D is ambiguous. Trimming left V 1 base short and J 6 bases short, with 7 bases between. Germline V gene lookup returns CDR1 MGHRA and CDR2 YSYEKL. The CDR3 loop spans 13 amino acids. The CDR3 loop is CASSQVSVQPQHF. For the CDR3, the DNA is TGCGCCAGCAGCCAAGTTTCGGTTCAGCCCCAGCATTTT.

The chain recombines TRBV6-2 or TRBV6-3 with TRBJ2-6, with D uncertain. Germline loops: CDR1 MNHEY, CDR2 SVGEGT. V was trimmed by 3 bases and J by 5 bases, leaving 8 bases between them. The length of the CDR3 is 14 residues. For the CDR3, the DNA is TGTGCCAGCAGTTATGCAACTTGGGCCAACGTCCTGACTTTC. Protein: CASSYATWANVLTF.

The rearrangement joins TRBV3-1 (or the pseudogene TRBV3-2) to TRBJ1-3; D unresolved. CDR1 and CDR2 (germline): LGHDT, YNNKEL (reference sequence). This CDR3 region has 14 residues. The V and J ends lost 1 base and 3 bases respectively, with 7 bases between them. CDR3 sequence: CASSQAVFGNTIYF. DNA for the CDR3: TGTGCCAGCAGCCAAGCAGTCTTTGGAAACACCATATATTTT.

The rearrangement links TRBV7-8 to TRBJ2-5; D unclear. The CDR3 sequence is 13 residues long. V was clipped by 2 bases and J by 1 base, with 5 bases between them. The germline V gene encodes CDR1 SGHVS and CDR2 FQNEAQ. The CDR3 nucleotides read TGTGCCAGCAGCTTACCTAGCCAAGAGACCCAGTACTTC. This encodes CASSLPSQETQYF.

J is TRBJ1-4 and V is TRBV5-1; 7 positions match TRBD1. Trimming removed 2 bases from V and 5 bases from J; junction bases left unmatched: 6. The CDR3 runs to 15 residues. Germline CDR1 is SGHRS and CDR2 is YFSETQ. As DNA, the CDR3 is TGCGCCAGCAGCTTCGGGACAGCCTACAATGAAAAACTGTTTTTT. Translated, it gives CASSFGTAYNEKLFF.